This T cell receptor beta chain was documented in a study of T cells after yellow fever vaccination. Study-wide background: SMART-Seq v4 Ultra Low Input prepared the low-cell-number fractions.

Whole-study findings and limits: Only a small proportion of the clonotypes turned up in both the CD4 and the CD8 compartments, likely arising from convergent recombination.

This clonotype was seen a handful of times. What it binds is unknown. The germline V gene has CDR1 SGHTA and CDR2 FQGNSA. This CDR3 region has 15 residues. V was pared by 2 bases and J by 5 bases, with 3 bases of the junction left unmatched. TCRdb itself ran the 5' RACE reads through MiXCR, one entry per CDR3 protein. The data show 300,000 or so distinct CDR3 sequences, over 10% seen once. This clonotype originated in a young man who received the YFV17D yellow fever vaccine. The sequences come from CD4+ T cells sorted from PBMCs, collected 45 days after the yellow fever booster vaccination. This chain uses TRBV7-2 with TRBJ2-5; 12 nucleotides align to TRBD1. CDR3 amino acids: CASSLRDRGQETQYF. CDR3 coding DNA: TGTGCCAGCAGCTTAAGGGACAGGGGGCAGGAGACCCAGTACTTC.